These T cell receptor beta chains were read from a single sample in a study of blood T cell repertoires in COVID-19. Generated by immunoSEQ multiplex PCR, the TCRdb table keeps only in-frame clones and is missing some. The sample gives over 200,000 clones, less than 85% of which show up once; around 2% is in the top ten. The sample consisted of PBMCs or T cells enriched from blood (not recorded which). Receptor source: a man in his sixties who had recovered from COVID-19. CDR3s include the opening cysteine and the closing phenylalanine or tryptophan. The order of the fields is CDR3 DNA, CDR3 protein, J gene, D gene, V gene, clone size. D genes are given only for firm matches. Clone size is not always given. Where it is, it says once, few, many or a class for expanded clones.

CDR3 DNA: TGTGCCAGTAGGGGACAGGGGGCGTACGAGCAGTACTTC
CDR3 protein: CASRGQGAYEQYF
J gene: TRBJ2-7
D gene: TRBD1
V gene: TRBV19
clone size: .

CDR3 DNA: TGCGCCAGCAGCCGAATTCAGGGGGGTAGCTACGAGCAGTACTTC
CDR3 protein: CASSRIQGGSYEQYF
J gene: TRBJ2-7
D gene: .
V gene: TRBV5-1
clone size: .

CDR3 DNA: TGTGCCAGTAGTATCGACAGGACACCCAACTATGGCTACACCTTC
CDR3 protein: CASSIDRTPNYGYTF
J gene: TRBJ1-2
D gene: .
V gene: TRBV19
clone size: .

CDR3 DNA: TGCGCCAGCAGCCAAGGCACAGGGTGGCAAACTAATGAAAAACTGTTTTTT
CDR3 protein: CASSQGTGWQTNEKLFF
J gene: TRBJ1-4
D gene: .
V gene: TRBV4-3
clone size: .

CDR3 DNA: TGTGCCAGCAGCACCGGGAACAGGGCTGAGCAGTTCTTC
CDR3 protein: CASSTGNRAEQFF
J gene: TRBJ2-1
D gene: .
V gene: TRBV7-3
clone size: .

CDR3 DNA: TGCGCCAGCAGCTTGGGACTAGCGAGCACCGGGGAGCTGTTTTTT
CDR3 protein: CASSLGLASTGELFF
J gene: TRBJ2-2
D gene: TRBD2
V gene: TRBV5-1
clone size: .

CDR3 DNA: TGTGCCAGCAGCTTGTCGGGCGGGGGGGCAGTAGATACGCAGTATTTT
CDR3 protein: CASSLSGGGAVDTQYF
J gene: TRBJ2-3
D gene: TRBD2
V gene: TRBV5-6
clone size: .

CDR3 DNA: TGTGCCAGCAGTTTTGGGCGTCCGGGCTACACCTTC
CDR3 protein: CASSFGRPGYTF
J gene: TRBJ1-2
D gene: .
V gene: TRBV12-3/TRBV12-4
clone size: .

CDR3 DNA: TGTGCCAGCAGCGGGTGGCGACTCATGAACACTGAAGCTTTCTTT
CDR3 protein: CASSGWRLMNTEAFF
J gene: TRBJ1-1
D gene: .
V gene: TRBV5-6
clone size: .

CDR3 DNA: TGCGCCAGCAGCTTGGGGGCTAGCGGGGGCCCAGCTGTGATCTACGAGCAGTACTTC
CDR3 protein: CASSLGASGGPAVIYEQYF
J gene: TRBJ2-7
D gene: TRBD2
V gene: TRBV5-1
clone size: .

CDR3 DNA: TGTGCCAGTAGTCCGAACAGGGTTAGCACCGGGGAGCTGTTTTTT
CDR3 protein: CASSPNRVSTGELFF
J gene: TRBJ2-2
D gene: .
V gene: TRBV19
clone size: once

CDR3 DNA: TGTGCCACCAGCAGAGATACCGACAGGGGAAACTCACCCCTCCACTTT
CDR3 protein: CATSRDTDRGNSPLHF
J gene: TRBJ1-6
D gene: TRBD1
V gene: TRBV15
clone size: .

CDR3 DNA: TGTGCCAGCAGTCGCGGACAGCTATATGGCTACACCTTC
CDR3 protein: CASSRGQLYGYTF
J gene: TRBJ1-2
D gene: .
V gene: TRBV6-6
clone size: .

CDR3 DNA: TGCGCCAGTGGGCTGCAGATGAACACTGAAGCTTTCTTT
CDR3 protein: CASGLQMNTEAFF
J gene: TRBJ1-1
D gene: .
V gene: TRBV5-1
clone size: .

CDR3 DNA: TGTGCCAGCAGGCAACCGGGACTCAACTATGGCTACACCTTC
CDR3 protein: CASRQPGLNYGYTF
J gene: TRBJ1-2
D gene: .
V gene: TRBV5-4
clone size: once

CDR3 DNA: TGTGCCAGCAGTTTTAGTCTAGCGGGGATCGGGGAGCTGTTTTTT
CDR3 protein: CASSFSLAGIGELFF
J gene: TRBJ2-2
D gene: TRBD2
V gene: TRBV27
clone size: .

CDR3 DNA: TGTGCCAGCAGCTTAGTCAGGGGGAACACTGAAGCTTTCTTT
CDR3 protein: CASSLVRGNTEAFF
J gene: TRBJ1-1
D gene: .
V gene: TRBV11-3
clone size: .

CDR3 DNA: TGTGCCAGCAGTGAAAACAGGGACTCACCCCTCCACTTT
CDR3 protein: CASSENRDSPLHF
J gene: TRBJ1-6
D gene: .
V gene: TRBV6-1
clone size: .

CDR3 DNA: TGCGCCAGCAGCCAGATGACAGGGGCTAACTATGGCTACACCTTC
CDR3 protein: CASSQMTGANYGYTF
J gene: TRBJ1-2
D gene: TRBD1
V gene: TRBV4-3
clone size: .

CDR3 DNA: TGTGCCAGCAGCCGCTCAACGGGCTCCGGGGGGACCCAGTACTTC
CDR3 protein: CASSRSTGSGGTQYF
J gene: TRBJ2-5
D gene: .
V gene: TRBV6-5
clone size: few

CDR3 DNA: TGTGCCATCGGGTTTCCGGAAGGGGGCGAGCAGTACTTC
CDR3 protein: CAIGFPEGGEQYF
J gene: TRBJ2-7
D gene: .
V gene: TRBV10-3
clone size: .

CDR3 DNA: TGTGCCAGCAGTGGGCCGCGGGACAGCTCCTTTTATGGCTACACCTTC
CDR3 protein: CASSGPRDSSFYGYTF
J gene: TRBJ1-2
D gene: TRBD1
V gene: TRBV25-1
clone size: .

CDR3 DNA: TGTGCCACCAGCAGAGATTTCAGACTAAAAAACATTCAGTACTTC
CDR3 protein: CATSRDFRLKNIQYF
J gene: TRBJ2-4
D gene: .
V gene: TRBV15
clone size: .

CDR3 DNA: TGTGCCAGCAGTTACAGGGACAGGGCTTACGAGCAGTACTTC
CDR3 protein: CASSYRDRAYEQYF
J gene: TRBJ2-7
D gene: TRBD1
V gene: TRBV6-5
clone size: .

CDR3 DNA: TGTGCCAGCACTCTGACGGCCGGGACTACCGACCTGACCCAGTACTTC
CDR3 protein: CASTLTAGTTDLTQYF
J gene: TRBJ2-5
D gene: TRBD2
V gene: TRBV2
clone size: .

CDR3 DNA: TGTGCCAGAAGCTTGGAGGGGACAGCGAGGCCCCAGCATTTT
CDR3 protein: CARSLEGTARPQHF
J gene: TRBJ1-5
D gene: TRBD1
V gene: TRBV5-3
clone size: .

CDR3 DNA: TGTGCTAGTGGTCCCCGGACTAGCGGGATTGTCGAGGCCCAGTACTTC
CDR3 protein: CASGPRTSGIVEAQYF
J gene: TRBJ2-5
D gene: TRBD2
V gene: TRBV12-5
clone size: .

CDR3 DNA: TGTGCCACCAGTGACGGGACAATGAACACTGAAGCTTTCTTT
CDR3 protein: CATSDGTMNTEAFF
J gene: TRBJ1-1
D gene: .
V gene: TRBV24-1
clone size: .

CDR3 DNA: TGTGCCAGCAGTCACTCAAAACAGTGGGGCAATCAGCCCCAGCATTTT
CDR3 protein: CASSHSKQWGNQPQHF
J gene: TRBJ1-5
D gene: .
V gene: TRBV6-2/TRBV6-3
clone size: .

CDR3 DNA: TGTGCCAGCAGCTTACGCGGGAGCTCCTACAATGAGCAGTTCTTC
CDR3 protein: CASSLRGSSYNEQFF
J gene: TRBJ2-1
D gene: TRBD2
V gene: TRBV11-3
clone size: .

CDR3 DNA: TGTGCCAGCTCACCCACAACAGGGATGAACTTCGAGCAGTACTTC
CDR3 protein: CASSPTTGMNFEQYF
J gene: TRBJ2-7
D gene: .
V gene: TRBV18
clone size: .

CDR3 DNA: TGTGCTAGCAGCCCAGACAGGGGCACAGATACGCAGTATTTT
CDR3 protein: CASSPDRGTDTQYF
J gene: TRBJ2-3
D gene: TRBD1
V gene: TRBV7-7
clone size: .

CDR3 DNA: TGTGCCAGCAGCTTAGAGGCCGGACAGGGGAACTATGGCTACACCTTC
CDR3 protein: CASSLEAGQGNYGYTF
J gene: TRBJ1-2
D gene: TRBD1
V gene: TRBV11-3
clone size: .

CDR3 DNA: TGCGCCAGCAGCCCGGGACTAGCGGGGGGCTATGAGCAGTTCTTC
CDR3 protein: CASSPGLAGGYEQFF
J gene: TRBJ2-1
D gene: TRBD2
V gene: TRBV5-1
clone size: .

CDR3 DNA: TGTGCCAGCAGCCCCGCTGGGACAGGGGCTAAAGGCTATGGCTACACCTTC
CDR3 protein: CASSPAGTGAKGYGYTF
J gene: TRBJ1-2
D gene: TRBD1
V gene: TRBV5-4
clone size: few

CDR3 DNA: TGTGCCAGCAGTTTCGGACATGCCGGGGAGCTGTTTTTT
CDR3 protein: CASSFGHAGELFF
J gene: TRBJ2-2
D gene: .
V gene: TRBV27
clone size: .

CDR3 DNA: TGTGCCAGCAACCTCGGGGGGGTCCCTTTCTTT
CDR3 protein: CASNLGGVPFF
J gene: TRBJ1-1
D gene: .
V gene: TRBV12-3/TRBV12-4
clone size: .

CDR3 DNA: TGTGCCAGCAGTTTAGCGCAGGGGAAGACCCAGTACTTC
CDR3 protein: CASSLAQGKTQYF
J gene: TRBJ2-5
D gene: .
V gene: TRBV12-3/TRBV12-4
clone size: .

CDR3 DNA: TGCGCCAGCAGCTTGGGGGGGCGGAAGAACACTGAAGCTTTCTTT
CDR3 protein: CASSLGGRKNTEAFF
J gene: TRBJ1-1
D gene: .
V gene: TRBV5-1
clone size: .

CDR3 DNA: TGCGCCAGCAGCCAAGAGGAGACTTCGAACACTGAAGCTTTCTTT
CDR3 protein: CASSQEETSNTEAFF
J gene: TRBJ1-1
D gene: .
V gene: TRBV4-1
clone size: .

CDR3 DNA: TGCGCCAGCAGCCTTGGGGACAGGGGGCGGTACGAGCAGTACTTC
CDR3 protein: CASSLGDRGRYEQYF
J gene: TRBJ2-7
D gene: TRBD1
V gene: TRBV5-1
clone size: .